This TCR beta chain was sequenced during a study of monozygotic twins with inflammatory bowel disease. Germline V gene data show CDR1 as SGHRS and CDR2 as YFSETQ. This CDR3 region has 15 residues. A note on this clonotype: What it recognizes is unknown.

Each sample's cDNA came from eight separate reactions. TCRdb derives one entry per CDR3 protein from the 5' RACE reads, leaving out DNA. The table lists around 220,000 distinct CDR3 sequences. Per donor, 2.5 ml of blood was collected and frozen. General study findings and limits: Researchers reported no repertoire similarity difference between concordant and discordant twins, possibly from limited power.

This receptor was obtained from a human donor with ulcerative colitis or Crohn's disease, or a healthy co-twin of an affected twin (not recorded which). Sequencing input: blood. This rearrangement joins TRBV5-1 to TRBJ2-7; the D call of TRBD1 rests on TCRdb alone, since no DNA is present to check it. CDR3: CASSLLGTGTYEQYF.